This T cell receptor beta chain emerged from a study of cytomegalovirus exposure and HLA in healthy donors. Details on this clone: Its matching antigen is unknown.

Findings of the study overall: Accurate prediction of HLA-A and HLA-B alleles (for most subjects) was reportedly achieved from TCR beta sequences. Earlier findings revealed that most TCR beta V segments proved productive either about 87% or about 30% of the time. Among TCR sequences, most were rare, though some public TCRs appeared in many donors. Altogether, about 160 TCR beta chains were recorded as cytomegalovirus-associated.

In the PCR, 60 Vbeta and 13 Jbeta primers were used. Assay used: immunoSEQ multiplex PCR; TCRdb lists only in-frame clones, some missing. The table lists 97,000 or so clones, more than 60% of them singletons. From germline, CDR1 is KGHSH and CDR2 LQKENI. V was clipped by 5 bases and J by 5 bases; unmatched bases: 13. The CDR3 is 16 residues long. The TCR was taken from a man aged 45-65 years in good health and CMV-seronegative. Input material: PBMCs. The V and J genes are TRBV18 and TRBJ2-7; 9 bases are a match to TRBD2. The CDR3 DNA follows: TGTGCCAGCTCAGTGCGCGGCGGGGGGGACCCCCACGAGCAGTACTTC. It yields the protein CASSVRGGGDPHEQYF.